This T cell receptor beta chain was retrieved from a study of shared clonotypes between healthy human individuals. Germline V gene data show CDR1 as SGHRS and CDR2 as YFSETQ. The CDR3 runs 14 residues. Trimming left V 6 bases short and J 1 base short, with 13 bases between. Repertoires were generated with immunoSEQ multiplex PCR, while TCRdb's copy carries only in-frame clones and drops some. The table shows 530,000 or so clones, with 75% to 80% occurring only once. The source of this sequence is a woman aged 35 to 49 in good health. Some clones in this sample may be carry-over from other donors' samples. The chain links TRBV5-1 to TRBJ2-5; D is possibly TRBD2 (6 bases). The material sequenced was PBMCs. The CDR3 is CASKEGLLQETQYF. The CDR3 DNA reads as TGCGCCAGCAAGGAGGGCTTACTCCAAGAGACCCAGTACTTC.